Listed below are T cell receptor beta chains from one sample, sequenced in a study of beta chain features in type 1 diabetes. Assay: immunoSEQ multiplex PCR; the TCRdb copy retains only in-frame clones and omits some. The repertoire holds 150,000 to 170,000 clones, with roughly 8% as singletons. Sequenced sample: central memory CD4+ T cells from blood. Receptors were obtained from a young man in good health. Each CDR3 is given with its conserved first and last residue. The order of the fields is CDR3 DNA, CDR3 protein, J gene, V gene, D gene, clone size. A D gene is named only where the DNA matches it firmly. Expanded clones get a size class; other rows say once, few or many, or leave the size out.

CDR3 DNA: TGTGCCAGCGGGGCAAGACAGAGCTCCTACGAGCAGTACTTC; CDR3 protein: CASGARQSSYEQYF; J gene: TRBJ2-7; V gene: TRBV6-1; D gene: -; clone size: -
CDR3 DNA: TGCGCCAGCAGCACGGGACTAGCAGATGAGCAGTTCTTC; CDR3 protein: CASSTGLADEQFF; J gene: TRBJ2-1; V gene: TRBV5-1; D gene: TRBD2; clone size: -
CDR3 DNA: TGTGCCTGGAGTGTATCGGCAGGGAGGGCCTACGAGCAGTACTTC; CDR3 protein: CAWSVSAGRAYEQYF; J gene: TRBJ2-7; V gene: TRBV30; D gene: TRBD2; clone size: many
CDR3 DNA: TGTGCCAGCAGTTTATGGGGGGGAGTCGGCGAGCAGTACTTC; CDR3 protein: CASSLWGGVGEQYF; J gene: TRBJ2-7; V gene: TRBV28; D gene: -; clone size: few
CDR3 DNA: TGTGCCAGCAGTTACTTGGGGAGCGAAAAACTGTTTTTT; CDR3 protein: CASSYLGSEKLFF; J gene: TRBJ1-4; V gene: TRBV6-5; D gene: -; clone size: -
CDR3 DNA: TGTGCCAGCAGTGTACAGGGGAGCACCGGGGAGCTGTTTTTT; CDR3 protein: CASSVQGSTGELFF; J gene: TRBJ2-2; V gene: TRBV2; D gene: TRBD1; clone size: -
CDR3 DNA: TGTGCCAGCAGCGTAGCTGGGCTAGCCCTCTACAATGAGCAGTTCTTC; CDR3 protein: CASSVAGLALYNEQFF; J gene: TRBJ2-1; V gene: TRBV9; D gene: -; clone size: many
CDR3 DNA: TGTGCCAGCAGCTTCCGGAGTAACGGAGAGACCCAGTACTTC; CDR3 protein: CASSFRSNGETQYF; J gene: TRBJ2-5; V gene: TRBV11-2; D gene: -; clone size: -
CDR3 DNA: TGTGCCAGCAGTTTAGGGAGCATTGGAGTCTACGAGCAGTACTTC; CDR3 protein: CASSLGSIGVYEQYF; J gene: TRBJ2-7; V gene: TRBV28; D gene: -; clone size: few
CDR3 DNA: TGCGCCAGCAGCTTGGGCGGGGGGCCCTACAATGAGCAGTTCTTC; CDR3 protein: CASSLGGGPYNEQFF; J gene: TRBJ2-1; V gene: TRBV5-1; D gene: TRBD2; clone size: few
CDR3 DNA: TGTGCCAGCAGTGCGGGACAGAGCGTGGATGAGCAGTTCTTC; CDR3 protein: CASSAGQSVDEQFF; J gene: TRBJ2-1; V gene: TRBV7-2; D gene: -; clone size: -
CDR3 DNA: TGCAGCGTTGAAAGGACCGAGGGCACCGGGGAGCTGTTTTTT; CDR3 protein: CSVERTEGTGELFF; J gene: TRBJ2-2; V gene: TRBV29-1; D gene: -; clone size: -
CDR3 DNA: TGTGCCAGCAGCTTGTACGGGGATGAAGCTTTCTTT; CDR3 protein: CASSLYGDEAFF; J gene: TRBJ1-1; V gene: TRBV7-2; D gene: -; clone size: many
CDR3 DNA: TGTGCCAGCAGCTTAGGGACAGTAGCCAAAAACATTCAGTACTTC; CDR3 protein: CASSLGTVAKNIQYF; J gene: TRBJ2-4; V gene: TRBV7-8; D gene: -; clone size: many
CDR3 DNA: TGTGCCAGCAGCTTGAGGGCGGGCCAAGAGACCCAGTACTTC; CDR3 protein: CASSLRAGQETQYF; J gene: TRBJ2-5; V gene: TRBV5-4; D gene: -; clone size: -
CDR3 DNA: TGTGCCAGCAGCTTCTCCGGCTCTGGAAACACCATATATTTT; CDR3 protein: CASSFSGSGNTIYF; J gene: TRBJ1-3; V gene: TRBV7-8; D gene: -; clone size: -
CDR3 DNA: TGCGCCAGCAGCACACAGGGTGTCGAGCAGTACTTC; CDR3 protein: CASSTQGVEQYF; J gene: TRBJ2-7; V gene: TRBV5-1; D gene: -; clone size: many
CDR3 DNA: TGCGCCAGCAGCCAAGTGGAACAGCCCTACAATGAGCAGTTCTTC; CDR3 protein: CASSQVEQPYNEQFF; J gene: TRBJ2-1; V gene: TRBV4-1; D gene: -; clone size: few
CDR3 DNA: TGCAGCGCCGGCGGCAGATCGAACACCGGGGAGCTGTTTTTT; CDR3 protein: CSAGGRSNTGELFF; J gene: TRBJ2-2; V gene: TRBV29-1; D gene: -; clone size: few
CDR3 DNA: TGCGCCAGCAGTCAAGAGGAAGACCTCAGGTTCATGAATGAGCAGTTCTTC; CDR3 protein: CASSQEEDLRFMNEQFF; J gene: TRBJ2-1; V gene: TRBV4-1; D gene: -; clone size: -
CDR3 DNA: TGTGCCAGCAGCGTCGGACAGGAATCCACCGGGGAGCTGTTTTTT; CDR3 protein: CASSVGQESTGELFF; J gene: TRBJ2-2; V gene: TRBV9; D gene: TRBD1; clone size: few
CDR3 DNA: TGTGCCAGTAGTCTGGACGCGGGGAAGAGCTCTGGAAACACCATATATTTT; CDR3 protein: CASSLDAGKSSGNTIYF; J gene: TRBJ1-3; V gene: TRBV19; D gene: -; clone size: -
CDR3 DNA: TGTGCCACCAGCAGAGATGTGGGGCCAGGGGATTATAGCAATCAGCCCCAGCATTTT; CDR3 protein: CATSRDVGPGDYSNQPQHF; J gene: TRBJ1-5; V gene: TRBV15; D gene: -; clone size: once
CDR3 DNA: TGTGCCAGCAGCTTGGGGACTAGAGGCGATGAGCAGTTCTTC; CDR3 protein: CASSLGTRGDEQFF; J gene: TRBJ2-1; V gene: TRBV7-8; D gene: TRBD2; clone size: -
CDR3 DNA: TGTGCCAGCAGCCTACAGGGGCATAATGAAAAACTGTTTTTT; CDR3 protein: CASSLQGHNEKLFF; J gene: TRBJ1-4; V gene: TRBV5-6; D gene: TRBD1; clone size: few
CDR3 DNA: TGCGCCAGCAGTAAACTAGCGGGTACAGATACGCAGTATTTT; CDR3 protein: CASSKLAGTDTQYF; J gene: TRBJ2-3; V gene: TRBV10-2; D gene: TRBD2; clone size: -
CDR3 DNA: TGCAGGGGCCTTAGTTCTGAAGCTTTCTTT; CDR3 protein: CRGLSSEAFF; J gene: TRBJ1-1; V gene: TRBV20-1; D gene: -; clone size: few
CDR3 DNA: TGTGCCAGCTCACCCCGGGGAACAAGGAATGAGCAGTTCTTC; CDR3 protein: CASSPRGTRNEQFF; J gene: TRBJ2-1; V gene: TRBV18; D gene: -; clone size: -
CDR3 DNA: TGTGCCAGCAGCTTAAATCCGGGGGGAGACTCCTACAATGAGCAGTTCTTC; CDR3 protein: CASSLNPGGDSYNEQFF; J gene: TRBJ2-1; V gene: TRBV7-3; D gene: TRBD2; clone size: -
CDR3 DNA: TGCAGCGGCCTAGGGGTCGGCTCCTACGAGCAGTACTTC; CDR3 protein: CSGLGVGSYEQYF; J gene: TRBJ2-7; V gene: TRBV29-1; D gene: -; clone size: few
CDR3 DNA: TGTGCCAGCAGTTGGGTAGGACAGGGATTCACAGATACGCAGTATTTT; CDR3 protein: CASSWVGQGFTDTQYF; J gene: TRBJ2-3; V gene: TRBV5-4; D gene: TRBD1; clone size: few
CDR3 DNA: TGTGCCAGCAGCTCCCCCGCAGTCCAAGAGACCCAGTACTTC; CDR3 protein: CASSSPAVQETQYF; J gene: TRBJ2-5; V gene: TRBV7-2; D gene: -; clone size: -
CDR3 DNA: TGTGCCGGAGGGTCTAGCTCCTACGAGCAGTACTTC; CDR3 protein: CAGGSSSYEQYF; J gene: TRBJ2-7; V gene: TRBV2; D gene: -; clone size: -
CDR3 DNA: TGTGCCAGCAGGAGCGGGGTGGAATTCAATGAGCAGTTCTTC; CDR3 protein: CASRSGVEFNEQFF; J gene: TRBJ2-1; V gene: TRBV6-5; D gene: TRBD2; clone size: many
CDR3 DNA: TGTGCCAGCAGCCAAGATGTTCGGGGCGGGAGGGCCGTTGAGACCCAGTACTTC; CDR3 protein: CASSQDVRGGRAVETQYF; J gene: TRBJ2-5; V gene: TRBV4-2; D gene: TRBD2; clone size: -
CDR3 DNA: TGTGCCAGCTCAAACAAAGGGGGACAAGAGACCCAGTACTTC; CDR3 protein: CASSNKGGQETQYF; J gene: TRBJ2-5; V gene: TRBV18; D gene: -; clone size: few
CDR3 DNA: TGCGCCAGCAGCTCGACCCGGGGTTCCGGCCGGACTGAAGCTTTCTTT; CDR3 protein: CASSSTRGSGRTEAFF; J gene: TRBJ1-1; V gene: TRBV5-1; D gene: -; clone size: few
CDR3 DNA: TGTGCCAGCAGCCCGGTTAGTTCGGGAGGTGGTTACGAGCAGTACTTC; CDR3 protein: CASSPVSSGGGYEQYF; J gene: TRBJ2-7; V gene: TRBV9; D gene: TRBD2; clone size: few
CDR3 DNA: TGTGCCAGCAGCCGCACGCGTCAGGTTGTTACTGGCTACACCTTC; CDR3 protein: CASSRTRQVVTGYTF; J gene: TRBJ1-2; V gene: TRBV4-2; D gene: -; clone size: few
CDR3 DNA: TGTGCCAGCAGCTTAGGGGCAGGGTTCTCCTACGAGCAGTACTTC; CDR3 protein: CASSLGAGFSYEQYF; J gene: TRBJ2-7; V gene: TRBV7-2; D gene: -; clone size: -
CDR3 DNA: TGTGCCAGCAGCTCTATGACAGCCTACTATGGCTACACCTTC; CDR3 protein: CASSSMTAYYGYTF; J gene: TRBJ1-2; V gene: TRBV28; D gene: -; clone size: -
CDR3 DNA: TGTGCCAGCAGCCGGGACGGACAGAATTCACCCCTCCACTTT; CDR3 protein: CASSRDGQNSPLHF; J gene: TRBJ1-6; V gene: TRBV7-2; D gene: -; clone size: few
CDR3 DNA: TGCGCCAGCAGCTCCACCTGGGGAGATAACACTGAAGCTTTCTTT; CDR3 protein: CASSSTWGDNTEAFF; J gene: TRBJ1-1; V gene: TRBV5-1; D gene: -; clone size: few
CDR3 DNA: TGTGCCAGCAGCCCACTTAGCGGGTTAAACAATGAGCAGTTCTTC; CDR3 protein: CASSPLSGLNNEQFF; J gene: TRBJ2-1; V gene: TRBV11-3; D gene: TRBD2; clone size: -
CDR3 DNA: TGTGCCAGCAGTCAGACAGGGCTCTGGGAGCAGTTCTTC; CDR3 protein: CASSQTGLWEQFF; J gene: TRBJ2-1; V gene: TRBV28; D gene: TRBD1; clone size: few
CDR3 DNA: TGTGCCAGCAGCGGAGGACAGGGGCTCCGCTCTGGGGCCAACGTCCTGACTTTC; CDR3 protein: CASSGGQGLRSGANVLTF; J gene: TRBJ2-6; V gene: TRBV9; D gene: TRBD1; clone size: many
CDR3 DNA: TGTGCCAGCAGCTCGCGGACTAGCGGGAGTAGGTACGAGCAGTACTTC; CDR3 protein: CASSSRTSGSRYEQYF; J gene: TRBJ2-7; V gene: TRBV7-2; D gene: TRBD2; clone size: few
CDR3 DNA: TGTGCCCTAGCGGAAGGAGATACGCAGTATTTT; CDR3 protein: CALAEGDTQYF; J gene: TRBJ2-3; V gene: TRBV30; D gene: TRBD2; clone size: many
CDR3 DNA: TGTGCCAGCAGCCCACTCGGACAGGCCCACGAGCAGTACTTC; CDR3 protein: CASSPLGQAHEQYF; J gene: TRBJ2-7; V gene: TRBV11-2; D gene: TRBD1; clone size: few
CDR3 DNA: TGTGCCAGCAGCTTAGTAGAAACCTACGAGCAGTACTTC; CDR3 protein: CASSLVETYEQYF; J gene: TRBJ2-7; V gene: TRBV7-2; D gene: -; clone size: -
CDR3 DNA: TGTGCCAGCAGGACAGGGGGAGGCAATCAGCCCCAGCATTTT; CDR3 protein: CASRTGGGNQPQHF; J gene: TRBJ1-5; V gene: TRBV6-6; D gene: TRBD1; clone size: -
CDR3 DNA: TGTGCCACCAGCAGAGATCAGGGCTCTGGAAACACCATATATTTT; CDR3 protein: CATSRDQGSGNTIYF; J gene: TRBJ1-3; V gene: TRBV15; D gene: -; clone size: few
CDR3 DNA: TGCGCCAGCAGCTTGGACGGACGGGGCACCGGGGAGCTGTTTTTT; CDR3 protein: CASSLDGRGTGELFF; J gene: TRBJ2-2; V gene: TRBV5-1; D gene: -; clone size: few
CDR3 DNA: TGTGCCAGCAGTGCCGGACAGGGAAATCAGCCCCAGCATTTT; CDR3 protein: CASSAGQGNQPQHF; J gene: TRBJ1-5; V gene: TRBV2; D gene: TRBD1; clone size: -
CDR3 DNA: TGTGCCAGCAGCCTCCCCGACTCAATCGGTGGCCGCACCTTC; CDR3 protein: CASSLPDSIGGRTF; J gene: TRBJ1-2; V gene: TRBV5-4; D gene: -; clone size: -
CDR3 DNA: TGTGCCAGCTCACCAGGGACAGGCAATTATGGCTACACCTTC; CDR3 protein: CASSPGTGNYGYTF; J gene: TRBJ1-2; V gene: TRBV18; D gene: TRBD1; clone size: -
CDR3 DNA: TGTGCCAGCAGTTACACGACTTCCGGTGGCTACACCTTC; CDR3 protein: CASSYTTSGGYTF; J gene: TRBJ1-2; V gene: TRBV6-5; D gene: -; clone size: -
CDR3 DNA: TGTGCCAGCAGCGCACTATCGAATAGCAATCAGCCCCAGCATTTT; CDR3 protein: CASSALSNSNQPQHF; J gene: TRBJ1-5; V gene: TRBV9; D gene: -; clone size: -
CDR3 DNA: TGCGCCAGCAGCCCGACCTCGGGAGGACCCTCCTACGAGCAGTACTTC; CDR3 protein: CASSPTSGGPSYEQYF; J gene: TRBJ2-7; V gene: TRBV5-1; D gene: TRBD2; clone size: -
CDR3 DNA: TGTGCCATCAGGGGAGGACAGGGGAATTCACCCCTCCACTTT; CDR3 protein: CAIRGGQGNSPLHF; J gene: TRBJ1-6; V gene: TRBV10-3; D gene: TRBD1; clone size: -